This TCR beta chain is drawn from a study of blood T cell repertoires in COVID-19. In the study overall: COVID-19 samples from acute and convalescent phases originated in the United States, Italy and Spain.

The CDR3 has 16 amino acids. Germline V lookup: CDR1 SGHDT, CDR2 YYEEEE. J gave up 6 bases and V 4 bases, and 8 bases lay outside the gene matches. Clones were sequenced by immunoSEQ multiplex PCR, and TCRdb holds only the in-frame ones, with some missing. The repertoire holds 300,000 to 450,000 clones, with about 87% as singletons. Seattle patients were enrolled during active infection and followed longitudinally. Sequences were obtained from peripheral blood. The sequence was obtained from a woman aged 30 to 39 with COVID-19, enrolled during active disease. This chain joins TRBV5-6 and TRBJ2-2, with TRBD1 matching 11 bases. CDR3 nucleotide sequence: TGTGCCAGCAGCCCGCAGGACAGGGGGCTAGCCGGGGAGCTGTTTTTT. It is translated as CASSPQDRGLAGELFF.